A single sample gave rise to the 18 T cell receptor beta chains below, sequenced in a study of blood T cells in healthy people across ages (dated by TCRdb to between 2014 and 2017). The library relied on 5' RACE. Instrument on record: Illumina HiSeq 2500. A second 7 to 11 cycle PCR used a sample-barcoded 5' primer and a J-beta primer mix. In-frame beta chains were kept once TCRdb had trimmed the public reads at Q25 with fastp and called clones with MiXCR. Rows with a matching CDR3 protein are joined into one entry that keeps the most common DNA and genes. For this sample the table gives 700,000 to 850,000 distinct CDR3 sequences, of which around 36% were detected only once. Over 10% of the sample rests with the top ten. The material sequenced was blood. These receptors all stem from a man between 18 and 35 years old in good health.

The rearrangement joins TRBV5-6 to TRBJ2-5; 10 bases align to TRBD1. Germline V gene sequence: CDR1 SGHDT, CDR2 YYEEEE. The CDR3 is 15 amino acids. Germline trimming cut 3 bases from V and 7 bases from J; bases unmatched to any gene: 9. The CDR3 loop is CASSYLDRGPGTQYF. As DNA, the CDR3 is TGTGCCAGCAGCTACCTTGACAGGGGGCCTGGGACCCAGTACTTC.

This clonotype has just a few counts. The chain links TRBV7-2 to TRBJ2-5; tentatively, D is TRBD1 or TRBD2 (6 bases each). CDR1 is SGHTA, CDR2 FQGNSA, per germline. V was cut by 0 bases and J by 4 bases, with 24 bases left in between. CDR3 length equals 19 residues. As DNA, the CDR3 is TGTGCCAGCAGCTTAGCGGGTTCTGGTTTTGGGGGGCTCCTAGAGACCCAGTACTTC. Encoded protein: CASSLAGSGFGGLLETQYF.

This clonotype is a singleton in its sample. It differs at one base from a far larger clone, so likely a read error. The chain carries TRBV25-1 and TRBJ2-3; unclear D gene. The CDR3 extends over 11 amino acids. Looked up from germline, CDR1 is MGHDK and CDR2 is SYGVNS. CDR3 sequence (DNA): TGTGCCTGCAGTGTAACAGATACGCAGTATTTT. This codes for CACSVTDTQYF.

The genes are TRBV21-1 and TRBJ2-5; the table names TRBD2, a call not compared with the DNA. TRBV21-1 is annotated as a pseudogene. There are 17 residues in the CDR3. The CDR3 nucleotides read TGTGCCAGCAGCGAGGGACTAGCGGGAACCTTCCAAGAGACCCAGTACTTC. This translates into CASSEGLAGTFQETQYF.

This clonotype has just a few counts. The CDR3 protein is CANRDPSRNEQFF. CDR3 nucleotides: TGTGCCAACCGGGACCCCTCACGCAATGAGCAGTTCTTC. The rearrangement joins TRBV7-2 to TRBJ2-1, with D perhaps matching TRBD1 or TRBD2 (5 bases each). The germline gives CDR1 SGHTA, CDR2 FQGNSA. The CDR3 consists of 13 residues. V gave up 10 bases and J gave up 6 bases, with 16 bases separating them.

This clonotype has more than one count but fewer than ten. The chain carries TRBV4-3 and TRBJ1-2; D is unclear. This CDR3 spans 12 amino acids. CDR1 is LGHNA, CDR2 YSLEER, per germline. V lost 3 bases to trimming and J lost 4 bases, with 6 bases between them. The CDR3 here is CASSHGSYGYTF. CDR3 nucleotide sequence: TGCGCCAGCAGCCACGGTAGCTATGGCTACACCTTC.

For this clonotype: A much bigger clone sits one base away, suggesting this may be a read error. The V gene is TRBV7-2, the J gene TRBJ2-3; perhaps TRBD2 as D (5 bases). This CDR3 is 16 amino acids long. The germline gives CDR1 SGHTA, CDR2 FQGNSA. Here the CDR3 reads CASSLGSPGNTETQYF. DNA for the CDR3: TGTGCCAGCAGCTTAGGTAGCCCGGGGAACACAGAGACGCAGTATTTT.

Turning to this clonotype: A much bigger clone sits one base away, suggesting this may be a read error. The rearrangement links TRBV12-3 or TRBV12-4 to TRBJ1-2; 7 bases fit TRBD1. V lost 11 bases to trimming and J lost 0 bases; unmatched junction nucleotides: 9. The CDR3 spans 14 residues. CDR3 bases: TGTGCCGGTTCCGCAGGGGGAGCTAACTATGGCTACACCTTC. It codes for CAGSAGGANYGYTF.

As regards this clonotype: One junction end disagrees with the germline gene, perhaps due to a read error. The chain links TRBV19 to TRBJ1-2; D is unresolved. The length of the CDR3 is 13 residues. The germline V gene has CDR1 LNHDA and CDR2 SQIVND (reference sequence). The CDR3 coding sequence is TGTGCCAGTAGTCCCGCGGCAAACTATGGCTGCACCTTC. It specifies CASSPAANYGCTF.

The chain combines TRBV27 with TRBJ1-6, with D perhaps matching TRBD1 (5 bases). This CDR3 is 15 amino acids long. The germline V gene encodes CDR1 MNHEY and CDR2 SMNVEV (reference sequence). V was shortened by 5 bases and J by 7 bases, with 15 bases between the two germline ends. Here the CDR3 DNA reads TGTGCCAGCAGTCGGGGCTCAGGGTACAATTCACCCCTCCACTTT. Translation gives CASSRGSGYNSPLHF.

The chain uses TRBV5-6 and TRBJ2-1; D is unclear. From germline, CDR1 is SGHDT and CDR2 YYEEEE. The V gene lost 1 base and the J gene lost 0 bases, with 14 bases spanning the gap. The CDR3 has 17 amino acids. In DNA, the CDR3 is TGTGCCAGCAGCTTGCTTTTCGCACGGAGCTCCTACAATGAGCAGTTCTTC. Translated: CASSLLFARSSYNEQFF.

This clonotype was recorded a few times. The chain links TRBV20-1 to TRBJ1-4; weak D call: TRBD1 (5 bases). The length of the CDR3 is 13 residues. V was shortened by 1 base and J by 4 bases, with 7 bases between the two germline ends. Germline V gives CDR1 DFQATT, CDR2 SNEGSKA (reference sequence). CDR3 in amino acids: CSARGQINEKLFF. The CDR3 DNA follows: TGCAGTGCTAGAGGACAGATTAATGAAAAACTGTTTTTT.

This sequence joins TRBV20-1 and TRBJ2-7, with D perhaps matching TRBD2 (5 bases). The germline V gene has CDR1 DFQATT and CDR2 SNEGSKA (reference sequence). The V gene lost 8 bases and the J gene lost 0 bases, with 26 bases spanning the gap. This CDR3 is built from 17 residues. CDR3 bases: TGCAGTACGACTTCCCTAGATCCTTTGCGGGTCTCCTACGAGCAGTACTTC. Its translation: CSTTSLDPLRVSYEQYF.

The V gene is TRBV7-2, the J gene TRBJ2-5, with 8 bases identical to TRBD2. The germline gives CDR1 SGHTA, CDR2 FQGNSA. The CDR3 has 16 amino acids. The V segment lost 5 bases and the J segment 3 bases; nucleotides outside the gene matches: 11. The CDR3 loop reads CASSTGLAGFEETQYF. The DNA for the CDR3 is TGTGCCAGCAGCACCGGACTAGCCGGATTTGAAGAGACCCAGTACTTC.

The chain couples TRBV5-1 to TRBJ2-1; TRBD1 matches at 10 bases. Germline-derived CDR1 and CDR2 are SGHRS and YFSETQ. Unmatched junction bases numbered 14, after V lost 4 bases and J lost 13 bases. The CDR3 runs 15 residues. CDR3 in amino acids: CASSPLGTGEETQFF. CDR3 nucleotide sequence: TGCGCCAGCAGCCCACTAGGGACAGGGGAGGAGACCCAGTTCTTC.

This clonotype was seen more than once but under ten times. The chain employs TRBV3-1 and TRBJ2-1; TRBD2 aligns across 11 bases. The germline V gene has CDR1 LGHDT and CDR2 YNNKEL (reference sequence). Trimming removed 2 bases from V and 4 bases from J; junction bases left unmatched: 7. The CDR3 contains 17 residues. CDR3 bases: TGTGCCAGCAGCCAAAGTGGTCTAGCGGGGGGTTACAATGAGCAGTTCTTC. Its translation is CASSQSGLAGGYNEQFF.

This clonotype has a count of ten or more. The chain combines TRBV12-3 or TRBV12-4 with TRBJ2-3, with 9 bases that match TRBD1. The J segment lost 4 bases and the V segment lost 2 bases, leaving 4 bases of the junction unmatched. This CDR3 is 15 amino acids long. This chain's CDR3 is CASSLIQGAADTQYF. In nucleotides, the CDR3 is TGTGCCAGCAGTTTAATACAGGGGGCTGCAGATACGCAGTATTTT.

This clonotype was recorded a few times. The V call is TRBV7-3, the J call TRBJ2-1; D perhaps matches TRBD1 (6 bases). This CDR3 region has 17 residues. Trimming took off 1 base at V and 9 bases at J, with 22 bases between the two ends. In germline, CDR1 is SGHTA, CDR2 FQGTGA. The chain's CDR3 is CASSLKPPTTGRAEQFF. The CDR3, as DNA: TGTGCCAGCAGCTTAAAACCCCCGACTACAGGGCGAGCTGAGCAGTTCTTC.